Listed here are 30 T cell receptor beta chains from one sample, sequenced in a study of T-cell memory formation after mild COVID-19. TCRdb re-called the 5' RACE reads with MiXCR, one entry per CDR3 protein. The sample carries a few hundred thousand distinct CDR3 sequences, roughly 9.4% recorded once. Sequenced material: PBMCs or a T cell subset sorted from them (not recorded which). The receptors were gathered from a man aged 18 to 29 who had mild COVID-19 (a few samples of this study predate the infection). Cell type and time point are not known.

The sample holds a few counts of this clonotype. The chain employs TRBV7-2 and TRBJ1-4; 8 bases are shared with TRBD1. Trimming cost V 5 bases and J 8 bases; bases outside gene matches: 16. CDR1 and CDR2 from the germline V gene are SGHTA and FQGNSA. The CDR3 has 17 amino acids. The CDR3 nucleotides read TGTGCCAGCAGCGGACAGGGTCTTTCTGTAATAAGGGAAAAACTGTTTTTT. This encodes CASSGQGLSVIREKLFF.

The chain is built from TRBV7-9 and TRBJ2-5; possible D gene TRBD2, 6 bases. CDR1 is SEHNR and CDR2 is FQNEAQ in the germline V gene (reference sequence). With 1 base removed from V and 5 bases from J, the gap between germline ends came to 11 bases. CDR3 length: 14 amino acids. The CDR3 protein is CASSLGSGRETQYF. Here the CDR3 DNA reads TGTGCCAGCAGCTTAGGTAGCGGACGCGAGACCCAGTACTTC.

The chain carries TRBV11-2 and TRBJ2-1; 10 bases fit TRBD2. The V and J ends lost 3 bases and 3 bases, in that order; junction bases with no gene match: 2. This CDR3 is 15 amino acids long. Germline V gives CDR1 SGHAT, CDR2 FQNNGV. The CDR3 spells CASSFSSGGYNEQFF. CDR3 nucleotides: TGTGCCAGCAGCTTCTCTAGCGGGGGCTACAATGAGCAGTTCTTC.

This clonotype came up a few times. The gene calls are TRBV15 and TRBJ1-4; 9 bases are shared with TRBD1. Germline V CDR1 and CDR2: LNHNV, YYDKDF (reference sequence). The CDR3 contains 14 residues. V lost 8 bases, J lost 11 bases, and 12 bases stayed unmatched. CDR3 nucleotide sequence: TGTGCCACCCAGAAGGGACAGGGCCGGGGGAAACTGTTTTTT. It yields the protein CATQKGQGRGKLFF.

The chain links TRBV5-1 to TRBJ2-5; 7 bases are a match to TRBD1. With V trimmed by 1 base and J by 3 bases, 15 bases remained unmatched. This CDR3 has 18 amino acids. Germline CDR1 is SGHRS and CDR2 is YFSETQ. The CDR3 protein is CASSLRPLTGDRKETQYF. CDR3 sequence (DNA): TGCGCCAGCAGCTTGCGACCACTTACAGGGGATAGGAAAGAGACCCAGTACTTC.

This clonotype was counted at least ten times. V gene TRBV5-1 combines with J gene TRBJ2-5; D possibly corresponds to TRBD2 (6 bases). Per germline, CDR1 SGHRS and CDR2 YFSETQ. Trimming took 0 bases from V and 5 from J, leaving 17 bases between them. This CDR3 comprises 16 residues. The CDR3 region is CASSLEAGPPQETQYF. In nucleotides, the CDR3 is TGCGCCAGCAGCTTGGAAGCGGGCCCTCCCCAGGAGACCCAGTACTTC.

Many counts were recorded for this clonotype. This rearrangement joins TRBV12-3 or TRBV12-4 to TRBJ2-3, with a weak D call TRBD2 (6 bases). Deletions cut 0 bases from V and 5 bases from J, with 18 bases between. The CDR3 totals 17 residues. CDR3 bases: TGTGCCAGCAGTTTAGCGTATTTAGAATCGGAGGGAGATACGCAGTATTTT. It yields the protein CASSLAYLESEGDTQYF.

This clonotype has a handful of counts. DNA for the CDR3: TGTGCCAGCTCACCAACGGGGGGCGGTCCAGATACGCAGTATTTT. Translation: CASSPTGGGPDTQYF. V gene TRBV18 combines with J gene TRBJ2-3; TRBD2 might be the D (7 bases). V gave up 2 bases and J gave up 4 bases, with 13 bases separating them. Germline loops: CDR1 KGHSH, CDR2 LQKENI. This CDR3 spans 15 amino acids. Complete variable domain (other parts from reference TRBV18 and TRBJ2-3): NAGVMQNPRHLVRRRGQEARLRCSPMKGHSHVYWYRQLPEEGLKFMVYLQKENIIDESGMPKERFSAEFPKEGPSILRIQQVVRGDSAAYFCASSPTGGGPDTQYFGPGTRLTVL.

The chain recombines TRBV24-1 with TRBJ2-2, with unresolved D. The CDR3 is 14 residues long. V lost 5 bases, J lost 0 bases, and 6 bases lay in between. Germline values: CDR1 KGHDR, CDR2 SFDVKD. The CDR3 spells CATSAGANTGELFF. The CDR3, as DNA: TGTGCCACCAGTGCCGGAGCGAACACCGGGGAGCTGTTTTTT.

This clonotype was picked up a small number of times. The V call is TRBV20-1, the J call TRBJ1-1; D not certain. The V gene's germline CDR1 is DFQATT and CDR2 SNEGSKA (reference sequence). CDR3 length: 9 amino acids. The CDR3 reads CGLNTEAFF. The CDR3, as DNA: TGCGGACTGAACACTGAAGCTTTCTTT.

The genes are TRBV18 and TRBJ2-5; unclear D gene. The CDR3 loop spans 12 amino acids. Trimming took 3 bases from V and 2 from J, leaving 4 bases between them. CDR1 is KGHSH, CDR2 LQKENI, per germline. The CDR3 loop reads CASSPQQETQYF. CDR3 coding DNA: TGTGCCAGCTCACCTCAGCAAGAGACCCAGTACTTC.

This clonotype came up many times. The genes are TRBV7-3 and TRBJ2-3, with TRBD2 as a possible D gene (6 bases). V was shortened by 5 bases and J by 8 bases, with 11 bases between the two germline ends. The CDR3 runs to 12 residues. CDR1 is SGHTA and CDR2 is FQGTGA in the germline V gene. CDR3 in amino acids: CASSRDFVTQYF. CDR3 nucleotide sequence: TGTGCCAGCAGCAGGGACTTCGTTACGCAGTATTTT.

This clonotype was observed a handful of times. The chain has TRBV4-1 and TRBJ2-1; D is unclear. V was clipped by 0 bases and J by 0 bases, with 12 bases between them. This CDR3 contains 17 residues. CDR1 is MGHRA and CDR2 is YSYEKL in the germline V gene. CDR3 sequence reads: CASSQERSKSSYNEQFF. The DNA of the CDR3 is TGCGCCAGCAGCCAAGAGAGGAGCAAAAGCTCCTACAATGAGCAGTTCTTC.

This chain connects TRBV11-2 to TRBJ1-5, with D hard to call. Per germline, CDR1 SGHAT and CDR2 FQNNGV. V was clipped by 5 bases and J by 9 bases, with 8 bases between them. The CDR3 length is 11 residues. The CDR3 DNA reads TGTGCCAGCAGCCCAGAGTGGCCCCAGCATTTT. Encoded protein: CASSPEWPQHF.

The sample holds a few counts of this clonotype. The V gene is TRBV10-3, the J gene TRBJ2-1; D is perhaps TRBD1 or TRBD2 (5 bases each). The CDR3 is 11 residues long. Germline-derived CDR1 and CDR2 are ENHRY and SYGVKD. V gave up 5 bases and J gave up 10 bases, with 9 bases separating them. CDR3: CAISQGGEQFF. The CDR3 DNA follows: TGTGCCATCAGTCAGGGCGGGGAGCAGTTCTTC.

This clonotype was counted only a few times. The chain links TRBV2 to TRBJ1-2; 7 bases map to TRBD1. Per germline, CDR1 SNHLY and CDR2 FYNNEI. CDR3 length: 14 amino acids. Unmatched junction bases numbered 8, after V lost 6 bases and J lost 4 bases. The CDR3 DNA follows: TGTGCCAGCAGGAAAGGGGGCAGTAGCTATGGCTACACCTTC. Translation: CASRKGGSSYGYTF. The complete variable domain, with remaining parts taken from reference TRBV2 and TRBJ1-2, reads EPEVTQTPSHQVTQMGQEVILRCVPISNHLYFYWYRQILGQKVEFLVSFYNNEISEKSEIFDDQFSVERPDGSNFTLKIRSTKLEDSAMYFCASRKGGSSYGYTFGSGTRLTVV.

The chain combines TRBV28 with TRBJ1-1; D not certain. The CDR3 totals 13 residues. From germline, CDR1 is MDHEN and CDR2 SYDVKM. The CDR3 sequence: CATRDPGRIEAFF. CDR3 DNA: TGTGCGACTCGAGATCCCGGACGGATAGAAGCTTTCTTT.

This chain joins TRBV7-2 and TRBJ2-3; tentatively, D is TRBD1 (7 bases). Germline values: CDR1 SGHTA, CDR2 FQGNSA. V lost 2 bases and J 2 bases, leaving 17 bases between the germline ends. This CDR3 is 17 amino acids long. CDR3 loop: CASSLFGGGKNTDTQYF. The CDR3 nucleotides are TGTGCCAGCAGCTTATTCGGAGGGGGCAAGAACACAGATACGCAGTATTTT.

This clonotype was counted only a few times. The rearrangement joins TRBV5-1 to TRBJ2-7, with D possibly TRBD2 on 5 matching bases. Looked up from germline, CDR1 is SGHRS and CDR2 is YFSETQ. V lost 7 bases and J 0 bases, leaving 14 bases between the germline ends. This CDR3 is built from 14 residues. Written as DNA, the CDR3 is TGCGCCAGCGGGGTGGGGAGCCCCTCCTACGAGCAGTACTTC. Translated: CASGVGSPSYEQYF. Filled out from reference TRBV5-1 and TRBJ2-7, the complete variable domain reads KAGVTQTPRYLIKTRGQQVTLSCSPISGHRSVSWYQQTPGQGLQFLFEYFSETQRNKGNFPGRFSGRQFSNSRSEMNVSTLELGDSALYLCASGVGSPSYEQYFGPGTRLTVT.

This clonotype was counted only a few times. The chain carries TRBV11-1 and TRBJ2-7, with TRBD2 matching over 8 bases. V lost 1 base and J lost 6; bases outside the gene matches: 8. This CDR3 contains 15 residues. Per the germline V gene, CDR1 is SGHAT and CDR2 is FQDESV (reference sequence). CDR3 in DNA: TGTGCCAGCAGCTTAGACGGGACTAGGTTTGGCGAGCAGTACTTC. The encoded protein is CASSLDGTRFGEQYF. Full variable domain (missing parts from reference TRBV11-1 and TRBJ2-7): EAEVAQSPRYKITEKSQAVAFWCDPISGHATLYWYRQILGQGPELLVQFQDESVVDDSQLPKDRFSAERLKGVDSTLKIQPAELGDSAMYLCASSLDGTRFGEQYFGPGTRLTVT.

This clonotype occurred a few times. The chain is built from TRBV3-1 and TRBJ2-3; no firm D call. CDR1 LGHDT and CDR2 YNNKEL come from the germline V gene (reference sequence). Trimming removed 3 bases at V and 6 bases at J, with 7 bases between. The CDR3 covers 12 residues. This CDR3 reads CASSHGKDTQYF. CDR3 in DNA: TGTGCCAGCAGCCATGGCAAGGATACGCAGTATTTT.

This clonotype has just a few counts. The rearrangement links TRBV5-5 to TRBJ1-2; TRBD1 is a possible D gene (5 bases). CDR3 length: 14 amino acids. Germline V gene sequence: CDR1 SGHKS, CDR2 YYEKEE (reference sequence). Trimming removed 4 bases from V and 4 bases from J, with 14 bases in between. This CDR3 is CASSREGRGYGYTF. The CDR3 DNA reads TGTGCCAGCAGCCGAGAGGGGCGGGGCTATGGCTACACCTTC.

This sequence joins TRBV20-1 and TRBJ2-3; D uncertain. Trimming took off 5 bases at V and 4 bases at J, with 10 bases between the two ends. The CDR3 spans 12 residues. Germline-derived CDR1 and CDR2 are DFQATT and SNEGSKA (reference sequence). CDR3 DNA: TGCAGTGCTTACTCTAGGGCAGATACGCAGTATTTT. The encoded protein is CSAYSRADTQYF.

This chain links TRBV7-6 with TRBJ1-2, with D hard to call. V was trimmed by 2 bases and J by 0 bases, leaving 22 bases between them. Per the germline V gene, CDR1 is SGHVS and CDR2 is FNYEAQ. The length of the CDR3 is 19 residues. For the CDR3, the DNA is TGTGCCAGCAGCTTAAATGACCCGGACCCAACTGGAGCTAACTATGGCTACACCTTC. It is translated as CASSLNDPDPTGANYGYTF.

This clonotype was seen many times. This rearrangement joins TRBV6-5 to TRBJ2-2; no definite D call. Trimming removed 0 bases at V and 0 bases at J, with 8 bases between. Per germline, CDR1 MNHEY and CDR2 SVGAGI. The CDR3 runs to 16 residues. The CDR3 DNA sequence: TGTGCCAGCAGTTACTCGCACTACCCGAACACCGGGGAGCTGTTTTTT. Protein: CASSYSHYPNTGELFF.

The table lists this clonotype with many counts. The J gene is TRBJ2-5, the V gene TRBV6-5, with 8 bases matching TRBD1. CDR1 is MNHEY, CDR2 SVGAGI, per germline. Trimming removed 6 bases from V and 6 bases from J; junction bases left unmatched: 15. The CDR3 covers 16 residues. The CDR3: CASRPGTGGVGKTQYF. Here the CDR3 DNA reads TGTGCCAGCAGGCCCGGGACAGGCGGGGTGGGGAAGACCCAGTACTTC.

This clonotype was found a few times. This chain connects TRBV20-1 to TRBJ2-5, with TRBD2 matching over 7 bases. The CDR3 runs to 13 residues. V shed 3 bases and J 4 bases; nucleotides not matched to a gene: 5. CDR1 is DFQATT and CDR2 is SNEGSKA in the germline V gene (reference sequence). CDR3 protein: CSASTGGGETQYF. CDR3 coding DNA: TGCAGTGCTAGCACGGGGGGAGGAGAGACCCAGTACTTC.

This clonotype came up many times. The chain has TRBV7-2 and TRBJ2-5; TRBD2 agrees at 8 bases. Germline CDR1 is SGHTA and CDR2 is FQGNSA. The CDR3 is made up of 16 amino acids. The ends lost 2 bases at V and 1 base at J; junction bases unmatched: 6. The CDR3 spells CASSLQRGRIQETQYF. CDR3 DNA: TGTGCCAGCAGCTTACAGCGGGGGAGAATCCAAGAGACCCAGTACTTC.

The chain recombines TRBV6-5 with TRBJ2-3; D may correspond to TRBD1 or TRBD2 (5 bases each). This CDR3 comprises 15 residues. The germline V gene has CDR1 MNHEY and CDR2 SVGAGI. V shed 6 bases and J shed 1 base, with 14 bases lying between them. The CDR3 nucleotides are TGTGCCAGCAGGGACACATTCGGGGGCACAGATACGCAGTATTTT. The encoded protein is CASRDTFGGTDTQYF.

V is TRBV29-1 and J is TRBJ2-3; D possibly corresponds to TRBD2 (5 bases). V was trimmed by 4 bases and J by 3 bases, leaving 11 bases between them. The CDR3 sequence is 13 residues long. Per germline, CDR1 SQVTM and CDR2 ANQGSEA. CDR3 sequence: CSVGVSGTDTQYF. CDR3 DNA sequence: TGCAGCGTTGGTGTTTCGGGGACAGATACGCAGTATTTT.